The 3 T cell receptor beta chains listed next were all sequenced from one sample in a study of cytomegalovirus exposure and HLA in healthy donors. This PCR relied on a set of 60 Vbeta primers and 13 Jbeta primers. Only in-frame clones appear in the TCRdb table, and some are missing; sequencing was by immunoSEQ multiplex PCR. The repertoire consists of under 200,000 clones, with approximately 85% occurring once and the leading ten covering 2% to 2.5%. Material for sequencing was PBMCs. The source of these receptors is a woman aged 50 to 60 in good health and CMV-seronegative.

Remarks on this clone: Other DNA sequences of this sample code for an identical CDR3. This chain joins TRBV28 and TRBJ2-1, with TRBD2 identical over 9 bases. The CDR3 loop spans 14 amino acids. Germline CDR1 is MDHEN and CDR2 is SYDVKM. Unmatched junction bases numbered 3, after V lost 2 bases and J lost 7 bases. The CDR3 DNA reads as TGTGCCAGCAGTTTAGCGGGAGGGCGGAATGAGCAGTTCTTC. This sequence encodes CASSLAGGRNEQFF. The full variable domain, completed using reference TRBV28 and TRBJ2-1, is DVKVTQSSRYLVKRTGEKVFLECVQDMDHENMFWYRQDPGLGLRLIYFSYDVKMKEKGDIPEGYSVSREKKERFSLILESASTNQTSMYLCASSLAGGRNEQFFGPGTRLTVL.

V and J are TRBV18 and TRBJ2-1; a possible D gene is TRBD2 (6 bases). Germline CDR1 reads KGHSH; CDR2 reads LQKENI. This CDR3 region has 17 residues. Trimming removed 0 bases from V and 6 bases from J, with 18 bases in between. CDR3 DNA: TGTGCCAGCTCACCACCCCCGGGAGCGGAGAGGAGCAATGAGCAGTTCTTC. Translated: CASSPPPGAERSNEQFF.

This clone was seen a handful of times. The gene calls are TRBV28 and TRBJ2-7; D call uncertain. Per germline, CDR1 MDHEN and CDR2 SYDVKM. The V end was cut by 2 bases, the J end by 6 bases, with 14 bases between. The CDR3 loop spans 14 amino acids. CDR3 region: CASSLGADFGEQYF. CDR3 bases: TGTGCCAGCAGTTTAGGCGCCGACTTTGGCGAGCAGTACTTC. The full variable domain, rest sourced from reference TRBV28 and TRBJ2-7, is DVKVTQSSRYLVKRTGEKVFLECVQDMDHENMFWYRQDPGLGLRLIYFSYDVKMKEKGDIPEGYSVSREKKERFSLILESASTNQTSMYLCASSLGADFGEQYFGPGTRLTVT.